These T cell receptor beta chains were read from a single sample in a study of blood T cell repertoires in COVID-19. The method was immunoSEQ multiplex PCR; TCRdb's version includes in-frame clones alone and lacks a portion of them. The data contain some 56,000 clones, about 82% of them singletons. Sequences were obtained from peripheral blood. These receptor sequences come from a woman older than 75 with acute or convalescent COVID-19. Each CDR3 is given with its conserved first and last residue. Fields, in order: V gene, J gene, clone size, D gene, CDR3 DNA, CDR3 protein. D genes are given only for firm matches. The size field is filled for only some rows; it gives once, few, many or a size class.

TRBV30,TRBJ2-2,.,.,TGTGCCTGGACCCGGGCGGGGACCGGGGAGCTGTTTTTT,CAWTRAGTGELFF
TRBV5-1,TRBJ2-5,.,TRBD1,TGCGCCAGCAGCTACGGAAACAGGGGAAAGGAGACCCAGTACTTC,CASSYGNRGKETQYF
TRBV28,TRBJ1-6,.,.,TGTGCCAGCAGTTTATTAACAGGATCTACCGCTTTTGATAATTCACCCCTCCACTTT,CASSLLTGSTAFDNSPLHF
TRBV29-1,TRBJ1-2,.,.,TGCAGCGTTGCCGGGGAGGGAGGGCTGATTGAACTAAATGGCTACACCTTC,CSVAGEGGLIELNGYTF
TRBV7-2,TRBJ2-1,.,TRBD2,TGTGCCAGCAGCCCGACTAGCGGGAGTAATGAGCAGTTCTTC,CASSPTSGSNEQFF
TRBV25-1,TRBJ2-1,.,.,TGTGCCAGCGGGGGCAGGGTCTACAATGAGCAGTTCTTC,CASGGRVYNEQFF
TRBV27,TRBJ2-3,.,TRBD2,TGTGCCAGCAGTTTCTCTCTTAGCGGGGTCACAGATACGCAGTATTTT,CASSFSLSGVTDTQYF
TRBV15,TRBJ2-1,.,TRBD1,TGTGCCACCAGCAGCGGGACAGGGGTTGGGGAGCAGTTCTTC,CATSSGTGVGEQFF
TRBV5-6,TRBJ1-5,once,TRBD1,TGTGCCAGCAGCTTGGGGCAGGGGGTGAGAAATCAGCCCCAGCATTTT,CASSLGQGVRNQPQHF
TRBV9,TRBJ1-3,.,.,TGTGCCAGCAGCGTAGGGACATTGGGAAACACCATATATTTT,CASSVGTLGNTIYF
TRBV3-1/TRBV3-2,TRBJ2-5,.,TRBD2,TGTGCCAGCAGCCCCGCGGGACTAGCGAAAGAGACCCAGTACTTC,CASSPAGLAKETQYF
TRBV19,TRBJ1-1,.,.,TGTGCCAGTAGTGCGGGCAGGAGAAATATGAACACTGAAGCTTTCTTT,CASSAGRRNMNTEAFF
TRBV19,TRBJ1-2,once,TRBD1,TGTGCCAGTAGTACCCGGGACAGGGGTGACTATGGCTACACCTTC,CASSTRDRGDYGYTF
TRBV10-2,TRBJ2-2,once,TRBD2,TGCGCCAGCAGTAGGAGCGGGGGGAACACCGGGGAGCTGTTTTTT,CASSRSGGNTGELFF
TRBV7-9,TRBJ1-5,.,.,TGTGCCAGCAGCCCAGGGCCGGGTCAGCCCCAGCATTTT,CASSPGPGQPQHF
TRBV19,TRBJ2-7,.,TRBD1,TGTGCCAGTAGCCCGGACAGGGTGGCAAACGAGCAGTACTTC,CASSPDRVANEQYF
TRBV10-3,TRBJ2-3,.,TRBD2,TGTGCCATCAGGGGGGGGGTAGCAGATACGCAGTATTTT,CAIRGGVADTQYF
TRBV14,TRBJ2-3,.,TRBD2,TGTGCCAGCAGCCCACGGACTAGCGGGAGGGGAAGCACAGATACGCAGTATTTT,CASSPRTSGRGSTDTQYF
TRBV6-5,TRBJ1-6,.,.,TGTGCCAGCAGTTTGTCACTCAATAATTCACCCCTCCACTTT,CASSLSLNNSPLHF
TRBV5-1,TRBJ1-1,few,.,TGCGCCAGCAGCCGGGGGGACGTAAACACTGAAGCTTTCTTT,CASSRGDVNTEAFF
TRBV7-3,TRBJ2-7,.,TRBD1,TGTGCCAGCAGCAGGACAGGGGAGGGTTCCTACGAGCAGTACTTC,CASSRTGEGSYEQYF
TRBV5-1,TRBJ1-2,.,.,TGCGCCAGCAGCTTGGCATCTCGGGGCTACACCTTC,CASSLASRGYTF
TRBV3-1/TRBV3-2,TRBJ2-7,.,TRBD2,TGTGCCAGCAGCCAAGTACTAGCGGGGGGGCCGAACTACGAGCAGTACTTC,CASSQVLAGGPNYEQYF
TRBV6-6,TRBJ2-1,once,TRBD2,TGTGCCAGCAGTTCCCCCCCGGGACTACTTAATGAGCAGTTCTTC,CASSSPPGLLNEQFF
TRBV12-3/TRBV12-4,TRBJ1-1,.,.,TGTGCCAGCAGTCTCAGACAGCGGGGGGAAGCTTTCTTT,CASSLRQRGEAFF
TRBV20-1,TRBJ2-3,.,.,TGCAGTGCTGGGCCCACAGATACGCAGTATTTT,CSAGPTDTQYF
TRBV11-3,TRBJ2-1,.,TRBD2,TGTGCCAGCAGCTTACTCCCTGTGGGAGGGCCTCGGGAGCAGTTCTTC,CASSLLPVGGPREQFF